Listed below are T cell receptor beta chains from one sample, sequenced in a study of CD8 T cells in ankylosing spondylitis. MiXCR, applied by TCRdb to the 5' RACE reads, yields one record per CDR3 protein. The table records about 390,000 distinct CDR3 sequences, about a fifth of them present only once. The material sequenced was blood, either unsorted or a sorted T cell fraction (not recorded which). All receptors come from a male donor with ankylosing spondylitis. CDR3s include the opening cysteine and the closing phenylalanine or tryptophan. Each record gives: CDR3 protein, V gene, J gene.

CASSKHRGGNNEQFF	TRBV19	TRBJ2-1
CASSLVGFHNEQFF	TRBV11-3	TRBJ2-1
CASSPTVNSYEQYF	TRBV18	TRBJ2-7
CASSMNRGDEQFF	TRBV19	TRBJ2-1
CASSKVPSGTYEQYF	TRBV21-1	TRBJ2-7
CSASGDSSNQPQHF	TRBV20-1	TRBJ1-5
CASSFVGITVGETQYF	TRBV5-1	TRBJ2-5
CAWSGTSGFTYEQYF	TRBV30	TRBJ2-7
CASSFGSDQLQHF	TRBV12-3/TRBV12-4	TRBJ1-5
CASSQDPWASGNYNEQFF	TRBV4-3	TRBJ2-1
CASSLGTSDTDTQYF	TRBV7-2	TRBJ2-3
CASTRTLYNEQFF	TRBV4-1	TRBJ2-1
CASSQMSGQPQHF	TRBV3-1	TRBJ1-5
CASSQSYRDWGTAEQYF	TRBV4-3	TRBJ2-7